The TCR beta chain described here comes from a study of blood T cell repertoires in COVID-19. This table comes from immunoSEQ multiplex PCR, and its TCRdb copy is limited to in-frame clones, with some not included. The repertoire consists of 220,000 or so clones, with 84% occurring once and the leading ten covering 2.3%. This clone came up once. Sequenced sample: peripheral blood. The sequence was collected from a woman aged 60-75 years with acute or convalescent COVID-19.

CDR3 nucleotides: TGTGCCAGTAGTGACAGGGATTATGGCTACACCTTC. This translates into CASSDRDYGYTF. The gene calls are TRBV19 and TRBJ1-2, with 7 bases that match TRBD1. With V trimmed by 5 bases and J by 5 bases, 2 bases remained unmatched. CDR3 length: 12 amino acids. Germline V gene sequence: CDR1 LNHDA, CDR2 SQIVND (reference sequence).